Below are 20 T cell receptor beta chains sequenced from a single sample in a study of regulatory T cells in long-lasting Graves disease. Through Arm-PCR of CDR3 regions and iRepertoire HTBI primers, TCR beta libraries were built. MiXCR was run by TCRdb on the multiplex PCR reads, yielding one entry per CDR3 protein. The table has a few hundred thousand distinct CDR3 sequences, roughly 24% seen once. The time point is: persistent/refractory GD, antithyroid drugs over 5 years with positive TRAb. PBMC RNA was the source of the TCR library. The material was peripheral blood mononuclear cells (PBMCs), obtained when the disease was refractory, from a patient treated with antithyroid drugs. These TCRs come from a woman in her thirties or forties with Graves disease.

This clonotype was detected many times. The chain combines TRBV11-2 with TRBJ2-7; a weak D match, TRBD2 (6 bases). Per germline, CDR1 SGHAT and CDR2 FQNNGV. This CDR3 region has 15 residues. The ends were cut back, 1 base at V and 4 bases at J, with 14 bases in the middle. This CDR3 is CASSLAGTPFYEQYF. The CDR3 DNA follows: TGTGCCAGCAGCTTAGCCGGGACTCCGTTTTACGAGCAGTACTTC.

The V gene is TRBV6-4, the J gene TRBJ2-1; 10 bases match TRBD2. CDR3 length: 13 residues. Trimming removed 7 bases from V and 9 bases from J; junction bases left unmatched: 6. Germline assignment: CDR1 MRHNA and CDR2 SNTAGT. CDR3 loop: CASIGLAGAEQFF. Written as DNA, the CDR3 is TGTGCCAGCATTGGGCTAGCGGGAGCTGAGCAGTTCTTC.

This clonotype was counted many times. This chain connects TRBV2 to TRBJ1-2, with D possibly being TRBD1 (5 bases). The CDR3 has 13 residues. The germline gives CDR1 SNHLY, CDR2 FYNNEI. The V end lost 11 bases, the J end lost 2 bases, and 15 bases lay between the germline ends. DNA of the CDR3: TGTGCCTGCCAACTGGACACGAACTATGGCTACACCTTC. Its protein is CACQLDTNYGYTF.

This clonotype was observed many times. CDR3 bases: TGTGCCAGCAGCCAACAACGGGACACTGAAGCTTTCTTT. This gives the protein CASSQQRDTEAFF. The chain employs TRBV3-1 and TRBJ1-1; D not resolved. The CDR3 is made up of 13 amino acids. Between the trimmed V and J ends, which lost 2 bases and 3 bases, there was a span of 7 bases. Looked up from germline, CDR1 is LGHDT and CDR2 is YNNKEL (reference sequence).

About this clonotype itself: Being one base from a much bigger clone, this may be a read error. The chain uses TRBV11-1 and TRBJ2-5; tentative D call: TRBD2 (5 bases). With 1 base removed from V and 2 bases from J, the gap between germline ends came to 11 bases. The CDR3 spans 15 residues. Germline CDR1 is SGHAT and CDR2 is FQDESV (reference sequence). The CDR3 loop reads CASSLGVTRQETQYF. The CDR3 DNA sequence: TGTGCCAGCAGCTTAGGGGTTACTAGGCAAGAGACCCAGTACTTC.

This chain joins TRBV20-1 and TRBJ2-7; 15 bases fit TRBD2. The germline gives CDR1 DFQATT, CDR2 SNEGSKA (reference sequence). After removal of 7 bases from V and 0 bases from J, the junction contained 10 bases not matched to a gene. The CDR3 is made up of 17 amino acids. In DNA form, the CDR3 reads TGCAGTGTCCCGGGGGGACTAGCGGGAGGAAACTCCTACGAGCAGTACTTC. It is translated as CSVPGGLAGGNSYEQYF.

This clonotype has just a few counts. J is TRBJ2-3 and V is TRBV24-1; D remains ambiguous. Trimming removed 1 base at V and 0 bases at J, with 7 bases between. This CDR3 is 15 amino acids long. The germline V gene has CDR1 KGHDR and CDR2 SFDVKD. The CDR3 reads CATSDFGSSTDTQYF. The CDR3 bases are TGTGCCACCAGTGATTTTGGGTCTAGCACAGATACGCAGTATTTT.

This clonotype was counted ten times or more. The chain has TRBV2 and TRBJ2-5; 13 bases are a match to TRBD2. The J call may be mistaken, given a closer DNA end match to TRBJ2-4. The CDR3 consists of 15 residues. The germline gives CDR1 SNHLY, CDR2 FYNNEI. The CDR3 spells CASRGLAGDINIQYF. In nucleotides, the CDR3 is TGTGCCAGCCGAGGACTAGCGGGAGATATCAACATTCAGTACTTC.

The gene calls are TRBV9 and TRBJ2-3; 8 bases are a match to TRBD1. Trimming at V came to 0 bases and at J to 2 bases, leaving 11 bases not matched to a gene. The CDR3 loop spans 18 amino acids. The germline V gene encodes CDR1 SGDLS and CDR2 YYNGEE. CDR3 sequence: CASSVGGGDRIITDTQYF. The CDR3 coding sequence is TGTGCCAGCAGCGTAGGGGGCGGGGACAGGATTATCACAGATACGCAGTATTTT.

This clonotype was observed many times. The V gene is TRBV2, the J gene TRBJ2-2; TRBD1 agrees at 10 bases. The V segment lost 8 bases and the J segment 4 bases; nucleotides outside the gene matches: 1. The CDR3 runs 13 residues. CDR1 SNHLY and CDR2 FYNNEI come from the germline V gene. CDR3 nucleotides: TGTGCCAGCGGGACAGGGGCCACCGGGGAGCTGTTTTTT. Translation gives CASGTGATGELFF.

In this sample, this clonotype turned up a few times. The rearrangement links TRBV28 to TRBJ1-5; D is perhaps TRBD1 (5 bases). Trimming removed 1 base from V and 4 bases from J, with 23 bases in between. Germline CDR1 reads MDHEN; CDR2 reads SYDVKM. This CDR3 region has 19 residues. Here the CDR3 DNA reads TGTGCCAGCAGTTTATTTCGCGGGACGAAACCCAGTGGGAATCAGCCCCAGCATTTT. Its protein is CASSLFRGTKPSGNQPQHF.

The table lists this clonotype with a few counts. The genes are TRBV27 and TRBJ1-1; TRBD1 might be the D (5 bases). The CDR3 has 13 amino acids. Germline values: CDR1 MNHEY, CDR2 SMNVEV (reference sequence). The V end lost 5 bases, the J end lost 4 bases, and 11 bases lay between the germline ends. CDR3 sequence: CASSTRGGTEAFF. CDR3 bases: TGTGCCAGCAGTACCCGGGGGGGCACTGAAGCTTTCTTT.

This clonotype appeared many times. The chain is built from TRBV2 and TRBJ1-4, with TRBD1 as a possible D gene (6 bases). With 6 bases removed from V and 4 bases from J, the gap between germline ends came to 15 bases. Germline CDR1 is SNHLY and CDR2 is FYNNEI. CDR3 length: 15 amino acids. The CDR3 DNA sequence: TGTGCCAGCAGCCTCCGGGACACCTTTAATGAAAAACTGTTTTTT. Translating gives CASSLRDTFNEKLFF. The entire variable domain, with the rest obtained from reference TRBV2 and TRBJ1-4, is as follows: EPEVTQTPSHQVTQMGQEVILRCVPISNHLYFYWYRQILGQKVEFLVSFYNNEISEKSEIFDDQFSVERPDGSNFTLKIRSTKLEDSAMYFCASSLRDTFNEKLFFGSGTQLSVL.

The chain employs TRBV10-2 and TRBJ1-1, with a weak D call TRBD1 (5 bases). Per the germline V gene, CDR1 is WSHSY and CDR2 is SAAADI. The CDR3 extends over 11 amino acids. V was clipped by 5 bases and J by 6 bases, with 7 bases between them. The CDR3 coding sequence is TGCGCCAGCAGTCAGGGAGCTGAAGCTTTCTTT. Amino acids: CASSQGAEAFF.

A remark on this clonotype: This sequence may be a read error, since a much larger clone differs from it by one base. V usage is TRBV2 and J usage is TRBJ2-7, with 8 bases lining up with TRBD1. Germline V CDR1 and CDR2: SNHLY, FYNNEI. Trimming at V came to 6 bases and at J to 2 bases, leaving 6 bases not matched to a gene. The CDR3 totals 14 residues. The CDR3 spells CASRTGEAAYEQYF. Written as DNA, the CDR3 is TGTGCCAGCAGGACAGGGGAGGCTGCCTACGAGCAGTACTTC.

The chain couples TRBV6-5 to TRBJ2-7; TRBD2 aligns across 16 bases. CDR3 length: 18 residues. Germline trimming cut 4 bases from V and 6 bases from J; bases unmatched to any gene: 12. In germline, CDR1 is MNHEY, CDR2 SVGAGI. CDR3 amino acids: CASSSGLAGGPLSREQYF. DNA for the CDR3: TGTGCCAGCAGTTCGGGACTAGCGGGAGGGCCGTTATCTCGCGAGCAGTACTTC.

The gene calls are TRBV14 and TRBJ1-1, with 8 bases matching TRBD1. The germline CDR1 and CDR2 sequences are SGHDN and FVKESK. With V trimmed by 2 bases and J by 6 bases, 2 bases remained unmatched. The CDR3 runs to 13 residues. The CDR3 here is CASSQIQGAEAFF. The CDR3 DNA is TGTGCCAGCAGCCAAATACAGGGGGCTGAAGCTTTCTTT.

This clonotype occurred many times. The rearrangement uses TRBV10-3 and TRBJ2-7, with 10 positions matching TRBD2. The trim removed 10 bases at V and 4 bases at J, leaving 7 bases unmatched. This CDR3 is 13 amino acids long. Per germline, CDR1 ENHRY and CDR2 SYGVKD. The chain's CDR3 is CATSGRASYEQYF. CDR3 DNA: TGTGCCACCAGCGGGAGGGCCTCTTACGAGCAGTACTTC.

This clonotype was seen repeatedly, ten times or more. This sequence joins TRBV6-1 and TRBJ2-5; 9 bases are a match to TRBD1. The V segment lost 6 bases and the J segment 5 bases; nucleotides outside the gene matches: 13. The length of the CDR3 is 16 residues. CDR1 and CDR2 from the germline V gene are MNHNS and SASEGT. CDR3 in DNA: TGTGCCAGCAGAGAGACAGCTCTCGGGACAGGGGAGACCCAGTACTTC. Its protein product is CASRETALGTGETQYF.

This clonotype appeared many times. The V call is TRBV6-1, the J call TRBJ1-5; D gene uncertain. CDR3 size: 13 residues. CDR1 MNHNS and CDR2 SASEGT come from the germline V gene. V lost 6 bases, J lost 4 bases, and 10 bases lay in between. The CDR3 DNA follows: TGTGCCAGCAGGGAACAGTTAAATCAGCCCCAGCATTTT. As protein: CASREQLNQPQHF.